The clone carrying this T cell receptor (beta chain) was seen only a few times. These data belong to a study of T cell clones after liver transplantation. Overall study context: Blood was drawn pre-transplant, before withdrawal, and after full or failed withdrawal.

Looked up from germline, CDR1 is LNHDA and CDR2 is SQIVND (reference sequence). CDR3 length: 12 amino acids. The V end lost 3 bases, the J end lost 5 bases, and 7 bases lay between the germline ends. Profiling relied on immunoSEQ multiplex PCR, and the TCRdb table lists in-frame clones only, not all of them. The table shows 45,000 to 60,000 clones, with roughly 70% occurring only once. Sequences were derived from CD4+ T cells from blood, sampled at the approximately 15-month timepoint. The chain links TRBV19 to TRBJ2-5; no clear D gene. The clonotype was recovered from a human patient who received a liver transplant. Some T cells could come from the graft donor. DNA for the CDR3: TGTGCCAGTAGTATTAACGGGGAGACCCAGTACTTC. This sequence encodes CASSINGETQYF.